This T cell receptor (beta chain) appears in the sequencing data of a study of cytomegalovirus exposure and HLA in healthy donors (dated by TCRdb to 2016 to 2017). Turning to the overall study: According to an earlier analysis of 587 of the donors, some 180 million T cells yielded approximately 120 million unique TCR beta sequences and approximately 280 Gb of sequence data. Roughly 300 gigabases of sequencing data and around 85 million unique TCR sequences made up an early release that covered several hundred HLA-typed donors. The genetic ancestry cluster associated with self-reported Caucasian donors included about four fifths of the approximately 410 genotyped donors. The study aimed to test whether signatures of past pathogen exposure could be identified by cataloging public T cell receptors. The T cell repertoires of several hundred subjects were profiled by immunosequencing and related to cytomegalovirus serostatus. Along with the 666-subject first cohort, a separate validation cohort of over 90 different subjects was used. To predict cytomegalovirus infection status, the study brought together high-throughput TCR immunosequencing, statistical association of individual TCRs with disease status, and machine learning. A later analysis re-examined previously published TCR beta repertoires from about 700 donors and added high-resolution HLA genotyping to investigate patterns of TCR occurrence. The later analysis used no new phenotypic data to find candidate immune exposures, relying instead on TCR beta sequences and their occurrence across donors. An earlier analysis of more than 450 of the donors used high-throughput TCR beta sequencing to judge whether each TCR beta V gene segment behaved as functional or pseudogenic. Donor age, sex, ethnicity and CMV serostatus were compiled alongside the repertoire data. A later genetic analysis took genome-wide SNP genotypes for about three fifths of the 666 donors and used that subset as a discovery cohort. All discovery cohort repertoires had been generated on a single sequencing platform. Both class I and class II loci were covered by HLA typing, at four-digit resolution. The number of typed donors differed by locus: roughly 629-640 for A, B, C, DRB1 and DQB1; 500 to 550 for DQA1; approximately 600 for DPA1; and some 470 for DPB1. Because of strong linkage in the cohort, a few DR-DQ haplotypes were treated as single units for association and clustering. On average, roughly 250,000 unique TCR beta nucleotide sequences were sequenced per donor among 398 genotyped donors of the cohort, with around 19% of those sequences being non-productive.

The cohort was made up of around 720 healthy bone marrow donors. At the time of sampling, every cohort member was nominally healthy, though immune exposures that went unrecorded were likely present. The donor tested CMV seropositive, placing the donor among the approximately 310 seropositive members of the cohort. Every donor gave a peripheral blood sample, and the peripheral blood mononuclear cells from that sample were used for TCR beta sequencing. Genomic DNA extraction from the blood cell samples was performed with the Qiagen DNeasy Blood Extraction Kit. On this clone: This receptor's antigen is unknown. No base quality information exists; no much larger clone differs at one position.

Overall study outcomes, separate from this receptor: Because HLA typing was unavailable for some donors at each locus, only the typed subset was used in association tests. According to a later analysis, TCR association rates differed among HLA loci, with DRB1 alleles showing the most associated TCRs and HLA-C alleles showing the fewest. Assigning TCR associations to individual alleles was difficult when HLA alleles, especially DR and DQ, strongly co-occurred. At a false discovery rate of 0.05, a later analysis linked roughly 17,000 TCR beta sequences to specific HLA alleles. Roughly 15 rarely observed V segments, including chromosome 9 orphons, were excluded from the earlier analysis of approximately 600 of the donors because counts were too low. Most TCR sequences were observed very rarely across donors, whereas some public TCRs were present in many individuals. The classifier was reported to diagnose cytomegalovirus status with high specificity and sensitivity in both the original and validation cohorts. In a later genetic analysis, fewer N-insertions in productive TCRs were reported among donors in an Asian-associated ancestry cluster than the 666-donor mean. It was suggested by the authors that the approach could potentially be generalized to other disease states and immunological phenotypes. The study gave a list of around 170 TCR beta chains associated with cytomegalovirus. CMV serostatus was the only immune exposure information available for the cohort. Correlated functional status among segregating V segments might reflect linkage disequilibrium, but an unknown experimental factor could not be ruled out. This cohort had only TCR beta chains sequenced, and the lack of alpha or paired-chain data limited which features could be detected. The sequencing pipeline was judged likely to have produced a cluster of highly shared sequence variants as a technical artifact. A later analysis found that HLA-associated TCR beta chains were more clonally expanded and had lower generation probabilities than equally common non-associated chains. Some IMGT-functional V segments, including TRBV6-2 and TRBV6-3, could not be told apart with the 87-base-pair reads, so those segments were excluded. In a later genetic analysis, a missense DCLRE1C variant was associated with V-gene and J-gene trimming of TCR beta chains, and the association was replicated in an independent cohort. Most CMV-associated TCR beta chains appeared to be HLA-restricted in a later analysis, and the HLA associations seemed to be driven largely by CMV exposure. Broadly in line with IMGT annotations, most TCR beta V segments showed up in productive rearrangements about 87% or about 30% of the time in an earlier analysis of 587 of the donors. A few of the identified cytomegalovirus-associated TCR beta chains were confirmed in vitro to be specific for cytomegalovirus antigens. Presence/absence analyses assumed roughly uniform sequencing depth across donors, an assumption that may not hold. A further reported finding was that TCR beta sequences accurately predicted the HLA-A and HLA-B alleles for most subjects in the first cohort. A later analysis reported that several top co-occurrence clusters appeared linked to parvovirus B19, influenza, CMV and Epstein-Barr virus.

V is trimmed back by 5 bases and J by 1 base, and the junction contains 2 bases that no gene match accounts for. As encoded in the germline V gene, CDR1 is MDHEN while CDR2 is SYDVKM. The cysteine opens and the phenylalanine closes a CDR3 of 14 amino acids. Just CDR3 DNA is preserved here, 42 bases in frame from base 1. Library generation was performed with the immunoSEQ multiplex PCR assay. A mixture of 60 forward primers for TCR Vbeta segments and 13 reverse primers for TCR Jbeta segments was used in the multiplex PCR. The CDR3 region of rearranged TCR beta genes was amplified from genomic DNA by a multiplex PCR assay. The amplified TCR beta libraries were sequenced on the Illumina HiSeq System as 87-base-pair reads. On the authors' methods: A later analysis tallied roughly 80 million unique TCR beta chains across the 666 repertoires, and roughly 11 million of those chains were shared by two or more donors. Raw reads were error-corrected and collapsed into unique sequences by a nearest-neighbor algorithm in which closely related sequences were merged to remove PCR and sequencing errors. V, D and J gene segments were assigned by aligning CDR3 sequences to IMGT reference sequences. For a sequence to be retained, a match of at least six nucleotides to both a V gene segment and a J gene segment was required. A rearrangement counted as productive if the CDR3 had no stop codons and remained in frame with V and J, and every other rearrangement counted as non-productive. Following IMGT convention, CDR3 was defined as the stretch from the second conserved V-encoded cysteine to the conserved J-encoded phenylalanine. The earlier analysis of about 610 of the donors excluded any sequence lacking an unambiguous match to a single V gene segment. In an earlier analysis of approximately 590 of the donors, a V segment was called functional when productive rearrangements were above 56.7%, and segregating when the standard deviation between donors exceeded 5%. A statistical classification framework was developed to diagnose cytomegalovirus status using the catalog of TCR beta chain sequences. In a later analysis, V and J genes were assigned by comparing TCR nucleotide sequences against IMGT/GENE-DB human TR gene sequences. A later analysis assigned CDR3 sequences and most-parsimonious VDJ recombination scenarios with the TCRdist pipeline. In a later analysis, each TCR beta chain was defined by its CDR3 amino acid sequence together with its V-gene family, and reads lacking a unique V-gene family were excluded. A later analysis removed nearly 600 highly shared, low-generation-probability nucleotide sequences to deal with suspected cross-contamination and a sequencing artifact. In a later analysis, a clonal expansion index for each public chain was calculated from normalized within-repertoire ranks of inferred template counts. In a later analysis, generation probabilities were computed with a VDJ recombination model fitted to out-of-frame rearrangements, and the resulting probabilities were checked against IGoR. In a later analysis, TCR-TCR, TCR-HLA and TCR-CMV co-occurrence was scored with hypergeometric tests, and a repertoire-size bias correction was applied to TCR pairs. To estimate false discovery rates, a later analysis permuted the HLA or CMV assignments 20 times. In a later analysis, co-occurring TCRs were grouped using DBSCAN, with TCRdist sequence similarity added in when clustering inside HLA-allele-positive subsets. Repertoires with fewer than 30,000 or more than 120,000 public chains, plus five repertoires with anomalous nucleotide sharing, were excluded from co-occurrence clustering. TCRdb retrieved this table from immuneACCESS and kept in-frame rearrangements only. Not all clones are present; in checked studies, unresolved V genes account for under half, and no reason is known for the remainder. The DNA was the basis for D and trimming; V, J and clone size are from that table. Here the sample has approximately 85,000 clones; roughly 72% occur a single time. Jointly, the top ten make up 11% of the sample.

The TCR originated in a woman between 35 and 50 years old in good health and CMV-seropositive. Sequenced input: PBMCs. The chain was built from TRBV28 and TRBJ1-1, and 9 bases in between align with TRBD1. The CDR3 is CASSVTGGNTEAFF. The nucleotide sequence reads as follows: TGTGCCAGCAGTGTGACAGGGGGGAACACTGAAGCTTTCTTT.